The 20 T cell receptor beta chains below were found in one sample sequenced in a study of T cells after posttransplantation cyclophosphamide. TCRdb's copy holds only in-frame clones and misses some; the assay was immunoSEQ multiplex PCR. The specimen gives more than 2,500 clones without singletons; the ten biggest hold about 14%. A marrow graft followed busulfan-fludarabine conditioning, with cyclophosphamide on days +3 and +4. Here the sequenced sample was PBMCs, taken after allogeneic stem cell transplant with posttransplant cyclophosphamide. Receptor source: a female patient in her 60s who received an allogeneic stem cell transplant from a related donor and was CMV-positive. Some of these T cells may belong to the graft donor.

The rearrangement links TRBV19 to TRBJ2-3, with 9 bases identical to TRBD2. The germline V gene has CDR1 LNHDA and CDR2 SQIVND (reference sequence). After removal of 9 bases from V and 5 bases from J, the junction contained 12 bases not matched to a gene. This CDR3 is 15 amino acids long. For the CDR3, the DNA is TGTGCCAGCGCCCGGGCGGGAGGGTTAGGAGATACGCAGTATTTT. This codes for CASARAGGLGDTQYF.

This clone was picked up a small number of times. The V and J genes are TRBV27 and TRBJ2-7; D is perhaps TRBD1 (6 bases). This CDR3 is built from 12 residues. With 7 bases removed from V and 2 bases from J, the gap between germline ends came to 9 bases. CDR1 MNHEY and CDR2 SMNVEV come from the germline V gene (reference sequence). CDR3 in amino acids: CASTGQAYEQYF. CDR3 nucleotides: TGTGCCAGCACGGGACAAGCCTACGAGCAGTACTTC.

Ten or more counts support this clone. The chain carries TRBV5-5 and TRBJ1-5; 7 nucleotides agree with TRBD1. This CDR3 comprises 15 residues. Trimming took 4 bases from V and 3 from J; bases not matched to a gene: 7. Germline CDR1 and CDR2: SGHKS and YYEKEE (reference sequence). CDR3 residues: CASSQGGGSNQPQHF. CDR3 nucleotide sequence: TGTGCCAGCAGCCAGGGGGGCGGATCCAATCAGCCCCAGCATTTT.

This clone was seen at least ten times. This chain uses TRBV5-3 with TRBJ1-1; 8 bases agree with TRBD1. TRBV5-3 is labeled an ORF, and its function is uncertain. The junction had 12 bases not matched to a gene; V was cut back by 4 bases and J by 4 bases. CDR3 size: 16 residues. The CDR3 reads CARSTPPDRVFTEAFF. The CDR3 DNA reads as TGTGCCAGAAGCACCCCCCCGGACAGGGTGTTCACTGAAGCTTTCTTT.

At least ten counts were recorded for this clone. The chain joins TRBV5-1 to TRBJ2-1; TRBD1 might be the D (6 bases). Germline CDR1 and CDR2: SGHRS and YFSETQ. This CDR3 region has 15 residues. Trimming stripped 4 bases from V and 9 bases from J, with 20 bases between. CDR3 DNA sequence: TGCGCCAGCAGCACGGACAGCCCCGGGATTGGTGAGCAGTTCTTC. Protein sequence: CASSTDSPGIGEQFF.

At least ten counts were recorded for this clone. The chain combines TRBV11-2 with TRBJ2-5, with TRBD1 matching over 8 bases. The J segment lost 4 bases and the V segment lost 4 bases, leaving 8 bases of the junction unmatched. The CDR3 has 15 residues. Germline CDR1 SGHAT, CDR2 FQNNGV. CDR3 DNA: TGTGCCAGCAGCTCAACTCGGACAGGGACAGAGACCCAGTACTTC. Encoded protein: CASSSTRTGTETQYF.

This clone was picked up many times. In DNA, the CDR3 is TGCGCCAGCAGCCCGGCGGACTATGGCTACACCTTC. Translated, it gives CASSPADYGYTF. The V and J genes are TRBV5-1 and TRBJ1-2; no clear D. CDR1 is SGHRS and CDR2 is YFSETQ in the germline V gene. The CDR3 covers 12 residues. V lost 4 bases, J lost 3 bases, and 7 bases lay in between.

This clone is classed as medium-sized (0.01 to 0.1%). The J gene is TRBJ1-3, the V gene TRBV12-3 or TRBV12-4; D unclear. Trimming pared 6 bases from V and 8 bases from J, leaving 17 bases between. CDR3 length: 14 residues. The CDR3 DNA sequence: TGTGCCAGCAGGGCTGGTCCCCGCGGGGACACCATATATTTT. Translation gives CASRAGPRGDTIYF.

In this sample, this clone turned up many times. This chain connects TRBV27 to TRBJ1-2; D possibly corresponds to TRBD1 (6 bases). The length of the CDR3 is 16 residues. Trimming stripped 5 bases from V and 3 bases from J, with 19 bases between. Germline CDR1 reads MNHEY; CDR2 reads SMNVEV (reference sequence). The CDR3 loop reads CASSRGGPTSHYGYTF. The CDR3 region has the DNA TGTGCCAGCAGTAGGGGGGGCCCGACCTCCCACTATGGCTACACCTTC.

V gene TRBV9 combines with J gene TRBJ2-3; possibly TRBD2 for D (7 bases). The CDR3 covers 15 residues. Deletions cut 0 bases from V and 6 bases from J, with 14 bases between. The V gene's germline CDR1 is SGDLS and CDR2 YYNGEE. This CDR3 is CASSVGGGGFDTQYF. The CDR3 region has the DNA TGTGCCAGCAGCGTAGGGGGGGGCGGGTTCGATACGCAGTATTTT.

This clone appeared many times. The chain joins TRBV6-5 to TRBJ1-3, with 10 nucleotides matching TRBD1. Looked up from germline, CDR1 is MNHEY and CDR2 is SVGAGI. Trimming at V came to 6 bases and at J to 7 bases, leaving 6 bases not matched to a gene. This CDR3 comprises 14 residues. The CDR3 region is CASSLLGQGNTIYF. The CDR3 DNA sequence: TGTGCCAGCAGCCTCCTGGGACAGGGGAACACCATATATTTT.

This clone appeared many times. The chain combines TRBV11-2 with TRBJ2-5, with 7 nucleotides matching TRBD1. J gave up 4 bases and V 3 bases, and 2 bases lay outside the gene matches. The length of the CDR3 is 13 residues. The V gene's germline CDR1 is SGHAT and CDR2 FQNNGV. CDR3 sequence: CASSFTGAETQYF. The CDR3 bases are TGTGCCAGCAGCTTTACAGGGGCAGAGACCCAGTACTTC.

This clone appeared many times. The CDR3 is CASSLGGNPWRSGNTIYF. The CDR3 nucleotides read TGTGCCAGCAGCTTAGGTGGAAACCCCTGGCGGTCTGGAAACACCATATATTTT. The chain is built from TRBV7-9 and TRBJ1-3; D is unclear. CDR3 length equals 18 residues. The ends were cut back, 1 base at V and 1 base at J, with 17 bases in the middle. Germline V CDR1 and CDR2: SEHNR, FQNEAQ (reference sequence).

This clone was recorded many times. This chain links TRBV6-2 or TRBV6-3 with TRBJ2-1, with D possibly TRBD2 on 6 matching bases. V was trimmed by 7 bases and J by 8 bases, leaving 21 bases between them. The CDR3 spans 15 residues. Germline V gene lookup returns CDR1 MNHEY and CDR2 SVGEGT. The CDR3 sequence is CASTTQRAGLDEQFF. Written as DNA, the CDR3 is TGTGCCAGCACCACGCAGCGGGCCGGGCTGGATGAGCAGTTCTTC.

This clone turned up a few times. The chain couples TRBV6-5 to TRBJ2-5; 9 nucleotides agree with TRBD1. With V trimmed by 4 bases and J by 9 bases, 3 bases remained unmatched. CDR3 length equals 12 residues. Germline values: CDR1 MNHEY, CDR2 SVGAGI. CDR3 in amino acids: CASSWGQGPQYF. The CDR3 DNA reads as TGTGCCAGCAGTTGGGGACAGGGACCCCAGTACTTC.

This clone has at least ten counts. The chain carries TRBV2 and TRBJ2-3; 9 bases line up with TRBD2. Germline assignment: CDR1 SNHLY and CDR2 FYNNEI. V gave up 9 bases and J gave up 1 base; unmatched junction bases: 14. The CDR3 spans 17 residues. The DNA for the CDR3 is TGTGCCAGTTATGGACTAGCGCTAGGGGGGGGCACAGATACGCAGTATTTT. Amino acids: CASYGLALGGGTDTQYF.

There are many counts of this clone. The rearrangement links TRBV7-3 to TRBJ2-2, with 7 bases that match TRBD1. V lost 5 bases to trimming and J lost 0 bases; unmatched junction nucleotides: 3. Looked up from germline, CDR1 is SGHTA and CDR2 is FQGTGA. The CDR3 sequence is 15 residues long. CDR3 sequence reads: CASSLGTANTGELFF. Written as DNA, the CDR3 is TGTGCCAGCAGCCTTGGGACAGCGAACACCGGGGAGCTGTTTTTT.

This clone was counted at least ten times. V usage is TRBV27 and J usage is TRBJ1-2; 10 positions match TRBD1. CDR3 length: 15 amino acids. Germline loops: CDR1 MNHEY, CDR2 SMNVEV (reference sequence). V lost 5 bases and J lost 7; bases outside the gene matches: 10. The DNA of the CDR3 is TGTGCCAGCAGTATAAGGACAGGGGGGTTGTCTGGCTACACCTTC. Residues: CASSIRTGGLSGYTF.

This clone is labeled as medium-sized. This chain connects TRBV28 to TRBJ2-1; D is possibly TRBD2 (6 bases). Deletions cut 3 bases from V and 1 base from J, with 16 bases between. Per germline, CDR1 MDHEN and CDR2 SYDVKM. The CDR3 loop spans 17 amino acids. CDR3 residues: CASSFLASAISYNEQFF. DNA for the CDR3: TGTGCCAGCAGTTTCTTGGCTAGCGCAATATCCTACAATGAGCAGTTCTTC. Supplemented by reference TRBV28 and TRBJ2-1, the full variable domain reads DVKVTQSSRYLVKRTGEKVFLECVQDMDHENMFWYRQDPGLGLRLIYFSYDVKMKEKGDIPEGYSVSREKKERFSLILESASTNQTSMYLCASSFLASAISYNEQFFGPGTRLTVL.

Only a few counts were recorded for this clone. The rearrangement links TRBV30 to TRBJ1-6; 7 positions match TRBD1. This CDR3 spans 15 amino acids. Germline loops: CDR1 GTSNPN, CDR2 SVGIG (reference sequence). The junction had 8 bases not matched to a gene; V was cut back by 4 bases and J by 5 bases. The CDR3 sequence: CAWTRDSIDNSPLHF. Written as DNA, the CDR3 is TGTGCCTGGACCCGGGACAGCATAGATAATTCACCCCTCCACTTT.